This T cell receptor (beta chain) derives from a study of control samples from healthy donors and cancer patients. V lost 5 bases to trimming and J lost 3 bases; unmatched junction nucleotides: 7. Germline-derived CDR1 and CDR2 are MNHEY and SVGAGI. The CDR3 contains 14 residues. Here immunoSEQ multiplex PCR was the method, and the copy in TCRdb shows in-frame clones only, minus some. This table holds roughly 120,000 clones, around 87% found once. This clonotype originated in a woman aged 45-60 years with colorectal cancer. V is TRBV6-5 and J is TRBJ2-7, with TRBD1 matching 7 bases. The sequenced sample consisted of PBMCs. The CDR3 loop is CASSNTGEHYEQYF. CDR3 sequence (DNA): TGTGCCAGCAGTAATACAGGGGAGCACTACGAGCAGTACTTC.